The text below deals with one T cell receptor beta chain. This specimen comes from a study of T cell changes during pregnancy in multiple sclerosis. Sequenced by immunoSEQ multiplex PCR; TCRdb stores in-frame clones only, minus some. The table lists approximately 30,000 clones, 80% to 90% of them singletons. The clonotype was recovered from a female donor with multiple sclerosis, enrolled in a pregnancy study. Sequenced here: CD8+ T cells from peripheral blood mononuclear cells, sampled in the first trimester of pregnancy.

The DNA of the CDR3 is TGTGCCAGCATCACCGGACAGGGGGCTGAAGCTTTCTTT. It encodes CASITGQGAEAFF. This rearrangement joins TRBV2 to TRBJ1-1; 10 bases agree with TRBD1. The CDR3 consists of 13 residues. Germline V gives CDR1 SNHLY, CDR2 FYNNEI. The ends lost 7 bases at V and 6 bases at J; junction bases unmatched: 5. The variable domain in full, completed from reference TRBV2 and TRBJ1-1, reads EPEVTQTPSHQVTQMGQEVILRCVPISNHLYFYWYRQILGQKVEFLVSFYNNEISEKSEIFDDQFSVERPDGSNFTLKIRSTKLEDSAMYFCASITGQGAEAFFGQGTRLTVV.